The 22 T cell receptor beta chains presented below share a single source sample, sequenced in a study of blood T cell repertoires in COVID-19. The method was immunoSEQ multiplex PCR; TCRdb's version includes in-frame clones alone and lacks a portion of them. The repertoire has tens of thousands of clones, more than 75% of them found once; the top ten carry roughly an eighth. The source material was peripheral blood. The receptors were gathered from a human donor in a cohort sampled during active COVID-19.

A single count supports this clone. The chain links TRBV6-6 to TRBJ2-7; 10 bases line up with TRBD2. Germline V gene data show CDR1 as MNHNY and CDR2 as SVGAGI (reference sequence). V trimming: 5 bases; J trimming: 7 bases; junction bases outside the gene matches: 14. CDR3 length: 16 amino acids. CDR3 in DNA: TGTGCCAGCAGTCCACGGACTAGCGGTGACCGAAGGGAGCAGTACTTC. Its protein product is CASSPRTSGDRREQYF.

The chain combines TRBV5-4 with TRBJ2-4; 7 nucleotides align to TRBD1. The CDR3 sequence is 14 residues long. Unmatched junction bases numbered 3, after V lost 0 bases and J lost 6 bases. The germline gives CDR1 SGHNT, CDR2 YYREEE (reference sequence). CDR3 residues: CASSLGGGINIQYF. In DNA, the CDR3 is TGTGCCAGCAGCTTGGGAGGGGGCATAAACATTCAGTACTTC.

There are many counts of this clone. This sample also contains other DNA sequences that code for the same CDR3. The chain's CDR3 is CASSYFRDRVNTEAFF. The CDR3 DNA reads as TGTGCCAGCAGTTACTTCCGGGACAGGGTGAACACTGAAGCTTTCTTT. This sequence joins TRBV6-6 and TRBJ1-1; 9 bases fit TRBD1. Losses at the gene ends were 1 base for V and 0 bases for J; bases not matched to a gene: 3. Germline V gene lookup returns CDR1 MNHNY and CDR2 SVGAGI (reference sequence). CDR3 length equals 16 residues.

CDR3 sequence (DNA): TGCGCCAGCAGCAAGGGACAGGGGGCCTACGAGCAGTACTTC. Amino acid sequence: CASSKGQGAYEQYF. The V and J genes are TRBV5-1 and TRBJ2-7, with 11 bases identical to TRBD1. V lost 4 bases, J lost 2 bases, and 2 bases stayed unmatched. The germline CDR1 and CDR2 sequences are SGHRS and YFSETQ. The CDR3 covers 14 residues.

The rearrangement uses TRBV9 and TRBJ1-5; 7 positions match TRBD1. V lost 3 bases to trimming and J lost 2 bases; unmatched junction nucleotides: 5. The CDR3 covers 15 residues. Germline V gene sequence: CDR1 SGDLS, CDR2 YYNGEE. The CDR3 reads CASSATGSRNQPQHF. The CDR3, as DNA: TGTGCCAGCAGCGCGACAGGGAGCCGCAATCAGCCCCAGCATTTT.

The rearrangement links TRBV9 to TRBJ2-3; 9 nucleotides agree with TRBD2. Unmatched junction bases numbered 5, after V lost 0 bases and J lost 3 bases. Germline CDR1 is SGDLS and CDR2 is YYNGEE. CDR3 length equals 16 residues. The CDR3 reads CASSVGGLASTDTQYF. CDR3 sequence (DNA): TGTGCCAGCAGCGTAGGCGGACTAGCGAGTACAGATACGCAGTATTTT.

The genes are TRBV5-4 and TRBJ1-3, with D unresolved. V was pared by 6 bases and J by 2 bases, with 15 bases between. The length of the CDR3 is 15 residues. Germline lookup yields CDR1 SGHNT and CDR2 YYREEE (reference sequence). The CDR3 spells CASTSPRVAGNTIYF. CDR3 DNA: TGTGCCAGCACCTCACCACGGGTAGCTGGAAACACCATATATTTT.

V and J are TRBV7-3 and TRBJ2-5; D possibly corresponds to TRBD1 (6 bases). The CDR3 runs to 15 residues. Germline CDR1 reads SGHTA; CDR2 reads FQGTGA. V dropped 5 bases and J dropped 4 bases, with 17 bases sitting between them. The CDR3 is CASSAGTFRGETQYF. The CDR3 DNA reads as TGTGCCAGCAGCGCCGGGACATTTCGAGGAGAGACCCAGTACTTC.

This chain uses TRBV5-6 with TRBJ1-2; 7 bases are shared with TRBD1. Germline-derived CDR1 and CDR2 are SGHDT and YYEEEE. Trimming took 4 bases from V and 4 from J; bases not matched to a gene: 10. The length of the CDR3 is 15 residues. Here the CDR3 reads CASSIGRGQSYGYTF. CDR3 sequence (DNA): TGTGCCAGCAGCATAGGAAGGGGGCAGAGCTATGGCTACACCTTC.

J is TRBJ2-5 and V is TRBV2; 14 bases are a match to TRBD2. The CDR3 spans 14 residues. Germline V gene sequence: CDR1 SNHLY, CDR2 FYNNEI. With 8 bases clipped from V and 7 bases from J, the junction kept 6 bases outside the gene matches. CDR3 in amino acids: CASRGLAGDWTQYF. In DNA form, the CDR3 reads TGTGCCAGCCGGGGACTAGCGGGGGATTGGACCCAGTACTTC.

The genes are TRBV9 and TRBJ2-6; 7 bases map to TRBD1. Germline assignment: CDR1 SGDLS and CDR2 YYNGEE. CDR3 length: 14 residues. Trimming cost V 7 bases and J 1 base; bases outside gene matches: 2. The CDR3, as DNA: TGTGCCAGCCAGACAGGGTCTGGGGCCAACGTCCTGACTTTC. Protein product: CASQTGSGANVLTF.

The chain recombines TRBV3-1 (or the pseudogene TRBV3-2) with TRBJ2-5, with D possibly TRBD1 on 6 matching bases. The CDR3 has 17 amino acids. In germline, CDR1 is LGHDT, CDR2 YNNKEL (reference sequence). Trimming removed 0 bases at V and 4 bases at J, with 18 bases between. The CDR3 protein is CASSQERAGLGAETQYF. CDR3 DNA: TGTGCCAGCAGCCAAGAGAGGGCCGGACTGGGGGCAGAGACCCAGTACTTC.

This sequence joins TRBV5-1 and TRBJ2-2; 7 bases are a match to TRBD1. Per germline, CDR1 SGHRS and CDR2 YFSETQ. The V segment lost 0 bases and the J segment 4 bases; nucleotides outside the gene matches: 0. This CDR3 is built from 14 residues. The CDR3 region is CASSLAGGTGELFF. The CDR3 coding sequence is TGCGCCAGCAGCTTGGCAGGGGGCACCGGGGAGCTGTTTTTT.

J is TRBJ2-2 and V is TRBV2; 7 positions agree with TRBD2. The V gene end was trimmed by 6 bases and the J gene end by 2 bases; junction bases not matched to a gene: 9. CDR1 and CDR2 from the germline V gene are SNHLY and FYNNEI. The CDR3 length is 16 residues. This CDR3 reads CASSRGLGVNTGELFF. DNA of the CDR3: TGTGCCAGCAGCCGCGGACTAGGAGTCAACACCGGGGAGCTGTTTTTT.

V is TRBV11-2 and J is TRBJ2-7; tentatively, D is TRBD2 (5 bases). V was pared by 1 base and J by 4 bases, with 11 bases between. CDR3 length: 14 amino acids. CDR1 SGHAT and CDR2 FQNNGV come from the germline V gene. CDR3 protein: CASSLGLHGYEQYF. DNA of the CDR3: TGTGCCAGCAGCTTAGGACTACACGGATACGAGCAGTACTTC.

The V gene is TRBV6-5, the J gene TRBJ1-4; unclear D gene. The germline V and J ends were trimmed by 10 bases and 0 bases, with 9 bases remaining between them. CDR3 length equals 13 residues. Germline CDR1 reads MNHEY; CDR2 reads SVGAGI. The CDR3 DNA sequence: TGTGCCACGCGGGGTACAACTAATGAAAAACTGTTTTTT. Amino acid sequence: CATRGTTNEKLFF.

This clone has just a few counts. The chain links TRBV4-2 to TRBJ1-4, with D possibly matching TRBD1 (5 bases). Looked up from germline, CDR1 is LGHNA and CDR2 is YNFKEQ. There are 15 residues in the CDR3. V dropped 0 bases and J dropped 10 bases, with 15 bases sitting between them. The CDR3 bases are TGTGCCAGCAGCCAAGAAAAAGGGGATCGAGGAAAACTGTTTTTT. It codes for CASSQEKGDRGKLFF.

The rearrangement links TRBV5-6 to TRBJ2-7; possible D gene TRBD2, 5 bases. The ends were cut back, 3 bases at V and 1 base at J, with 8 bases in the middle. The germline CDR1 and CDR2 sequences are SGHDT and YYEEEE. The CDR3 spans 13 residues. For the CDR3, the DNA is TGTGCCAGCAGCTCGGGGTTGTCCTACGAGCAGTACTTC. Translation: CASSSGLSYEQYF.

The chain links TRBV5-5 to TRBJ1-2; 7 bases are a match to TRBD1. Germline V gives CDR1 SGHKS, CDR2 YYEKEE (reference sequence). The V and J ends lost 2 bases and 8 bases, in that order; junction bases with no gene match: 6. This CDR3 spans 13 amino acids. Here the CDR3 reads CASSFTGAVGYTF. The CDR3 DNA reads TGTGCCAGCAGCTTCACAGGGGCAGTGGGCTACACCTTC.

This clone turned up a few times. This sequence joins TRBV12-3 or TRBV12-4 and TRBJ2-7; TRBD1 aligns across 7 bases. The CDR3 spans 13 residues. The J segment lost 7 bases and the V segment lost 2 bases, leaving 5 bases of the junction unmatched. CDR3 protein: CASSLWDSGEQYF. For the CDR3, the DNA is TGTGCCAGCAGTTTATGGGACAGCGGAGAGCAGTACTTC.

The V gene is TRBV29-1, the J gene TRBJ2-1, with 8 bases matching TRBD1. Germline V gene sequence: CDR1 SQVTM, CDR2 ANQGSEA. The ends lost 7 bases at V and 0 bases at J; junction bases unmatched: 11. This CDR3 region has 16 residues. The CDR3 DNA follows: TGCAGCGCGATTCCGGCAGGGGGCAGCTCCTACAATGAGCAGTTCTTC. Its protein product is CSAIPAGGSSYNEQFF.

This rearrangement joins TRBV6-2 or TRBV6-3 to TRBJ2-1, with 8 bases matching TRBD2. The CDR3 spans 11 residues. J gave up 16 bases and V 6 bases, and 8 bases lay outside the gene matches. CDR1 is MNHEY, CDR2 SVGEGT, per germline. The CDR3 DNA is TGTGCCAGCAGCTGGGGGACTAGTGCCTTCTTC. This encodes CASSWGTSAFF.